The T cell receptor beta chain under discussion was sequenced for a study of T cell responses to AZD1222 COVID-19 vaccine. Clones were sequenced by immunoSEQ multiplex PCR, and TCRdb holds only the in-frame ones, with some missing. Of 150,000 to 200,000 clones listed, 80% to 95% are singletons. The sequence was obtained from an adult in good health. The sample was peripheral blood, taken on day 0 of AZD1222 vaccination.

The CDR3 loop is CASSLFPGGGTGELFF. The DNA of the CDR3 is TGTGCCAGCAGCTTATTTCCCGGGGGCGGCACCGGGGAGCTGTTTTTT. The V call is TRBV7-3, the J call TRBJ2-2; either TRBD1 or TRBD2 may fit D (6 bases each). Germline-derived CDR1 and CDR2 are SGHTA and FQGTGA. The CDR3 is 16 residues long. V shed 2 bases and J shed 4 bases, with 14 bases lying between them.